The 25 T cell receptor beta chains below come from one sample, sequenced in a study of cytomegalovirus exposure and HLA in healthy donors. PCR employed 60 Vbeta and 13 Jbeta primers. The method was immunoSEQ multiplex PCR; TCRdb's version includes in-frame clones alone and lacks a portion of them. This listing includes about 200,000 clones. The sample consisted of PBMCs. The receptor set was obtained from a girl aged 2 to 10 in good health and CMV-seropositive.

The chain employs TRBV15 and TRBJ1-2, with D uncertain. From germline, CDR1 is LNHNV and CDR2 YYDKDF (reference sequence). This CDR3 spans 18 amino acids. Trimming stripped 1 base from V and 0 bases from J, with 18 bases between. CDR3 in amino acids: CATSRGTKRYEANYGYTF. The CDR3 DNA reads TGTGCCACCAGCAGAGGAACCAAGCGATACGAAGCTAACTATGGCTACACCTTC.

The chain recombines TRBV7-9 with TRBJ1-2, with 9 bases matching TRBD1. The junction had 8 bases not matched to a gene; V was cut back by 3 bases and J by 12 bases. Looked up from germline, CDR1 is SEHNR and CDR2 is FQNEAQ (reference sequence). The CDR3 sequence is 13 residues long. In DNA form, the CDR3 reads TGTGCCAGCAGCTTTGAATCCGGACAGGGGCACACCTTC. It codes for CASSFESGQGHTF.

V gene TRBV13 combines with J gene TRBJ1-1, with D unclear. Germline V gives CDR1 PRHDT, CDR2 FYEKMQ (reference sequence). This CDR3 spans 13 amino acids. Trimming took 2 bases from V and 8 from J, leaving 12 bases between them. CDR3 loop: CASSLSFDLEAFF. CDR3 bases: TGTGCCAGCAGCTTATCTTTTGACTTAGAAGCTTTCTTT.

As to this clone: One end of the junction is discordant with germline, which a read error may explain. Additional DNA sequences in this sample encode the identical CDR3. The chain has TRBV25-1 and TRBJ1-1, with 9 bases lining up with TRBD1. CDR3 length: 17 amino acids. Germline V gene sequence: CDR1 MGHDK, CDR2 SYGVNS. The chain's CDR3 is CASTSFGTGLRNTEAFF. For the CDR3, the DNA is TGTGCCAGCACCTCCTTCGGGACAGGGCTTCGGAACACTGAAGCCTTCTTT.

The V and J genes are TRBV5-4 and TRBJ2-5; TRBD2 matches at 7 bases. The J segment lost 3 bases and the V segment lost 3 bases, leaving 11 bases of the junction unmatched. Per the germline V gene, CDR1 is SGHNT and CDR2 is YYREEE (reference sequence). CDR3 length: 16 residues. CDR3 sequence (DNA): TGTGCCAGCAGCTCCTGGGGGGGGACGGAAAAAGAGACCCAGTACTTC. Amino acids: CASSSWGGTEKETQYF.

The rearrangement joins TRBV19 to TRBJ2-1, with 11 bases that match TRBD2. J gave up 4 bases and V 6 bases, and 5 bases lay outside the gene matches. The CDR3 runs 15 residues. The V gene's germline CDR1 is LNHDA and CDR2 SQIVND (reference sequence). CDR3 sequence: CASSIRLAGYNEQFF. The CDR3 coding sequence is TGTGCCAGTAGCATTAGACTAGCGGGATACAATGAGCAGTTCTTC. Full variable domain (rest looked up from reference TRBV19 and TRBJ2-1): DGGITQSPKYLFRKEGQNVTLSCEQNLNHDAMYWYRQDPGQGLRLIYYSQIVNDFQKGDIAEGYSVSREKKESFPLTVTSAQKNPTAFYLCASSIRLAGYNEQFFGPGTRLTVL.

The V call is TRBV7-9, the J call TRBJ2-7; 8 positions match TRBD1. J gave up 5 bases and V 2 bases, and 8 bases lay outside the gene matches. This CDR3 comprises 15 residues. Germline lookup yields CDR1 SEHNR and CDR2 FQNEAQ (reference sequence). CDR3 DNA: TGTGCCAGCAGCTTATTCAGGGGGCGTGCGGACGAGCAGTACTTC. Translated: CASSLFRGRADEQYF.

V and J are TRBV7-3 and TRBJ2-2, with 9 bases aligning to TRBD2. The CDR3 spans 18 residues. Per germline, CDR1 SGHTA and CDR2 FQGTGA. V shed 1 base and J 4 bases; nucleotides not matched to a gene: 10. The CDR3 sequence: CASSLNGGRARSTGELFF. CDR3 sequence (DNA): TGTGCCAGCAGCTTAAACGGCGGGAGGGCCAGGAGCACCGGGGAGCTGTTTTTT.

The V and J genes are TRBV25-1 and TRBJ2-2; D might be TRBD2 (6 bases). Germline assignment: CDR1 MGHDK and CDR2 SYGVNS. Trimming left V 1 base short and J 3 bases short, with 9 bases between. The CDR3 loop spans 15 amino acids. The CDR3, as DNA: TGTGCCAGCAGTGAATCGGGGGATTACACCGGGGAGCTGTTTTTT. It is translated as CASSESGDYTGELFF. Looking up the rest from reference TRBV25-1 and TRBJ2-2 gives the full variable domain: EADIYQTPRYLVIGTGKKITLECSQTMGHDKMYWYQQDPGMELHLIHYSYGVNSTEKGDLSSESTVSRIRTEHFPLTLESARPSHTSQYLCASSESGDYTGELFFGEGSRLTVL.

Here the CDR3 reads CASSPTGTGETQYF. The CDR3, as DNA: TGTGCCAGCTCACCAACAGGGACGGGGGAGACCCAGTACTTC. The V and J genes are TRBV18 and TRBJ2-5; D is perhaps TRBD1 (6 bases). This CDR3 has 14 residues. Germline V gene sequence: CDR1 KGHSH, CDR2 LQKENI. V was trimmed by 2 bases and J by 5 bases, leaving 12 bases between them.

V and J are TRBV19 and TRBJ2-2, with D perhaps matching TRBD1 (6 bases). Between the trimmed V and J ends, which lost 6 bases and 3 bases, there was a span of 17 bases. Germline V lookup: CDR1 LNHDA, CDR2 SQIVND (reference sequence). The CDR3 has 16 residues. CDR3 in DNA: TGTGCCAGTAGATCCATCGACAGGTTCCACACCGGGGAGCTGTTTTTT. Translated: CASRSIDRFHTGELFF.

The chain has TRBV19 and TRBJ2-1, with D possibly matching TRBD2 (6 bases). Germline V gene sequence: CDR1 LNHDA, CDR2 SQIVND (reference sequence). The V end was cut by 1 base, the J end by 3 bases, with 16 bases between. The CDR3 runs to 17 residues. The CDR3 region has the DNA TGTGCCAGTAGTATAGGGCCCCGACTAGGAAGCTACAATGAGCAGTTCTTC. Translated, it gives CASSIGPRLGSYNEQFF.

The rearrangement joins TRBV7-9 to TRBJ1-6; D might be TRBD1 (5 bases). Germline CDR1 is SEHNR and CDR2 is FQNEAQ (reference sequence). V was shortened by 3 bases and J by 12 bases, with 9 bases between the two germline ends. The CDR3 covers 12 residues. The CDR3 spells CASSLGGRPLHF. For the CDR3, the DNA is TGTGCCAGCAGCTTGGGGGGAAGACCCCTCCACTTT.

The chain employs TRBV29-1 and TRBJ1-2; a weak D match, TRBD1 (6 bases). CDR1 SQVTM and CDR2 ANQGSEA come from the germline V gene. The CDR3 runs 13 residues. The V end was cut by 0 bases, the J end by 7 bases, with 12 bases between. CDR3 in DNA: TGCAGCGTTGAAGAAACGGACAGAGGTGGCTACACCTTC. Amino acid sequence: CSVEETDRGGYTF.

This chain links TRBV21-1 with TRBJ2-3; the tabulated D call, TRBD2, remains unverified against the DNA. TRBV21-1 is designated a pseudogene. CDR3 length equals 18 residues. CDR3 sequence: CASILGPERDVDTDTQYF. In DNA, the CDR3 is TGTGCCAGCATCCTAGGTCCCGAACGAGATGTTGACACAGATACGCAGTATTTT.

The V gene is TRBV7-9, the J gene TRBJ1-1, with D unclear. V lost 2 bases and J lost 1, with 11 bases in between. This CDR3 is built from 15 residues. CDR1 is SEHNR, CDR2 FQNEAQ, per germline (reference sequence). In DNA form, the CDR3 reads TGTGCCAGCAGCTTATACCTATGGGCGAACACTGAAGCTTTCTTT. Translating gives CASSLYLWANTEAFF.

The chain combines TRBV7-9 with TRBJ1-4; no firm D call. The length of the CDR3 is 15 residues. Trimming left V 4 bases short and J 0 bases short, with 9 bases between. CDR1 SEHNR and CDR2 FQNEAQ come from the germline V gene (reference sequence). In DNA form, the CDR3 reads TGTGCCAGCAGCTCACCTGAGGCAACTAATGAAAAACTGTTTTTT. Its translation: CASSSPEATNEKLFF.

The chain couples TRBV10-3 to TRBJ1-1; possible D gene TRBD1, 6 bases. Germline assignment: CDR1 ENHRY and CDR2 SYGVKD. The CDR3 has 15 residues. Trimming took 3 bases from V and 1 from J, leaving 12 bases between them. The CDR3 spells CAISEERQANTEAFF. The CDR3, as DNA: TGTGCCATCAGTGAAGAAAGACAGGCGAACACTGAAGCTTTCTTT.

This chain links TRBV29-1 with TRBJ1-4; 9 nucleotides line up with TRBD1. From germline, CDR1 is SQVTM and CDR2 ANQGSEA. V lost 6 bases and J lost 6; bases outside the gene matches: 5. This CDR3 is 13 amino acids long. This CDR3 is CSVERDRDEKLFF. The CDR3 region has the DNA TGCAGCGTCGAAAGGGACAGGGATGAAAAACTGTTTTTT.

This chain joins TRBV12-5 and TRBJ2-1; maybe TRBD2 (6 bases). V gave up 3 bases and J gave up 8 bases, with 8 bases separating them. This CDR3 region has 12 residues. CDR1 is LGHNT, CDR2 FRNRAP, per germline. CDR3 DNA: TGTGCTAGTGGTTTCACTAGCTATGAGCAGTTCTTC. This encodes CASGFTSYEQFF. Full variable domain (missing parts from reference TRBV12-5 and TRBJ2-1): DARVTQTPRHKVTEMGQEVTMRCQPILGHNTVFWYRQTMMQGLELLAYFRNRAPLDDSGMPKDRFSAEMPDATLATLKIQPSEPRDSAVYFCASGFTSYEQFFGPGTRLTVL.

The gene calls are TRBV5-5 and TRBJ1-2; D is possibly TRBD1 (6 bases). Germline CDR1 is SGHKS and CDR2 is YYEKEE (reference sequence). The CDR3 spans 17 residues. Trimming took 3 bases from V and 7 from J, leaving 25 bases between them. CDR3 coding DNA: TGTGCCAGCAGCTCCCGAGGGGGGGCTTGGGACTGGCGTGGCTACACCTTC. Its translation: CASSSRGGAWDWRGYTF.

The V and J genes are TRBV7-2 and TRBJ1-2; D uncertain. CDR1 is SGHTA and CDR2 is FQGNSA in the germline V gene. This CDR3 spans 14 amino acids. The V end was cut by 3 bases, the J end by 5 bases, with 13 bases between. The CDR3 loop reads CASSFEGFGYGYTF. In DNA form, the CDR3 reads TGTGCCAGCAGCTTCGAAGGCTTCGGGTATGGCTACACCTTC.

This chain connects TRBV6-4 to TRBJ2-3; TRBD2 agrees at 11 bases. The junction had 4 bases not matched to a gene; V was cut back by 4 bases and J by 4 bases. Germline V gene data show CDR1 as MRHNA and CDR2 as SNTAGT. The CDR3 runs to 15 residues. In DNA, the CDR3 is TGTGCCAGCAGTGTAGCGGGAGGGCCGGCAGATACGCAGTATTTT. This sequence encodes CASSVAGGPADTQYF.

This chain uses TRBV5-1 with TRBJ1-2; D ambiguous. In germline, CDR1 is SGHRS, CDR2 YFSETQ. The CDR3 runs 16 residues. With 0 bases removed from V and 8 bases from J, the gap between germline ends came to 20 bases. CDR3 DNA sequence: TGCGCCAGCAGCTTGGCCCCGGGATACAACCTCGGGGGCTACACCTTC. It yields the protein CASSLAPGYNLGGYTF.

The chain is built from TRBV7-8 and TRBJ2-2, with D perhaps matching TRBD2 (6 bases). Between the trimmed V and J ends, which lost 5 bases and 2 bases, there was a span of 15 bases. This CDR3 region has 16 residues. Per the germline V gene, CDR1 is SGHVS and CDR2 is FQNEAQ. For the CDR3, the DNA is TGTGCCAGCAGCGAACAAATGCGGGACAACACCGGGGAGCTGTTTTTT. It encodes CASSEQMRDNTGELFF.